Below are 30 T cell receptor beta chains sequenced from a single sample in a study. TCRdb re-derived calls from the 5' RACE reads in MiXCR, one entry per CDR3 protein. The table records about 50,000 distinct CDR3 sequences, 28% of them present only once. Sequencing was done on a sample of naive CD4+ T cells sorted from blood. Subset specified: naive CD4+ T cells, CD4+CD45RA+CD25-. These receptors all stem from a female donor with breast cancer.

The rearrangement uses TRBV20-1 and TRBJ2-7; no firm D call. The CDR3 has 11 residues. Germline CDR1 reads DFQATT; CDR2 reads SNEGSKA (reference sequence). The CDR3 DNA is TGCAGCGGCAGATATTCCTACGAGCAGTACTTC. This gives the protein CSGRYSYEQYF.

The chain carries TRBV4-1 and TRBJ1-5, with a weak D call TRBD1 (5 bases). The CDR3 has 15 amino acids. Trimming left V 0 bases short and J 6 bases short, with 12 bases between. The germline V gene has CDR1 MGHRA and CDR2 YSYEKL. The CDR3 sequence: CASSQEWGAGQPQHF. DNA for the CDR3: TGCGCCAGCAGCCAAGAGTGGGGCGCGGGTCAGCCCCAGCATTTT.

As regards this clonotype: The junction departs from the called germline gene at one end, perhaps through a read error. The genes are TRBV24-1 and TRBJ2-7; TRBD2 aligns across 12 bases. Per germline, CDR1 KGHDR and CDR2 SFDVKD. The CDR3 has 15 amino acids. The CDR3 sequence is CATSDPTSGRYGQYF. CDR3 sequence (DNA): TGTGCCACCAGTGACCCGACTAGCGGGAGATACGGGCAGTACTTC.

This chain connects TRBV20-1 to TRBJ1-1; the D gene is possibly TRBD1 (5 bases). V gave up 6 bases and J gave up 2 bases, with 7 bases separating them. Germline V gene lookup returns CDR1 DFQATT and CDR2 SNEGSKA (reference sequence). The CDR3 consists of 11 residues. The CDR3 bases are TGCAGTGCCAGGGAAAACACTGAAGCTTTCTTT. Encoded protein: CSARENTEAFF.

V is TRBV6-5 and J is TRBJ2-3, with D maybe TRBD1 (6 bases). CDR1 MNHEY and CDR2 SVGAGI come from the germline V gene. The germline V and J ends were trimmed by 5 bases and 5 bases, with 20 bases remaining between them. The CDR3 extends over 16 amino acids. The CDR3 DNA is TGTGCCAGCAGTCAAAGAGGGGGTGGGAACGGAGATACGCAGTATTTT. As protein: CASSQRGGGNGDTQYF.

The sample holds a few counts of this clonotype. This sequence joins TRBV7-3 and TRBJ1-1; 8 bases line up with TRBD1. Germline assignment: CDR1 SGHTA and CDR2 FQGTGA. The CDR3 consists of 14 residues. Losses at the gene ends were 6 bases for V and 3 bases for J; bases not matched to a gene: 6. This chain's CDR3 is CASSATGEDTEAFF. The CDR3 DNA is TGTGCCAGCAGTGCGACAGGGGAGGACACTGAAGCTTTCTTT.

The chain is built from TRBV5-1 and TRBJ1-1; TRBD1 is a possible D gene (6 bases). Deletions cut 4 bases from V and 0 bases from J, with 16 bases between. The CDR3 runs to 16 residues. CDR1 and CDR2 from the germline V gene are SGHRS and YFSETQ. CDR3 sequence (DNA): TGCGCCAGCAGCGTAGCCGGGACAAGAATGAACACTGAAGCTTTCTTT. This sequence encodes CASSVAGTRMNTEAFF.

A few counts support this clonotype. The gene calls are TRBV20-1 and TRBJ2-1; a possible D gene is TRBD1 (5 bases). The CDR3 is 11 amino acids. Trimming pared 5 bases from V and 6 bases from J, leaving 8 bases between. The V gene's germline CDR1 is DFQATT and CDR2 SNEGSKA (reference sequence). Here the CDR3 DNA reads TGCAGTGCTTATCAGGGCAATGAGCAGTTCTTC. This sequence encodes CSAYQGNEQFF.

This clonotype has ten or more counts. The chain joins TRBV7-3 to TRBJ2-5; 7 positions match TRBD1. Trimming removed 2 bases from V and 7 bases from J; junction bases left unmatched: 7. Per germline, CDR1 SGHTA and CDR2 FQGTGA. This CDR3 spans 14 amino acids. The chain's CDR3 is CASSLSEGAVTQYF. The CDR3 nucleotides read TGTGCCAGCAGCTTATCCGAGGGGGCGGTGACCCAGTACTTC.

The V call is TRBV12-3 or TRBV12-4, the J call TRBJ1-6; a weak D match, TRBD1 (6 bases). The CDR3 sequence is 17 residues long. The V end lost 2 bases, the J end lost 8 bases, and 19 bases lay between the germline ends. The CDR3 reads CASSLRVPDRNYSPLHF. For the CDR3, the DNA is TGTGCCAGCAGTTTACGAGTCCCCGACAGGAATTATTCACCCCTCCACTTT.

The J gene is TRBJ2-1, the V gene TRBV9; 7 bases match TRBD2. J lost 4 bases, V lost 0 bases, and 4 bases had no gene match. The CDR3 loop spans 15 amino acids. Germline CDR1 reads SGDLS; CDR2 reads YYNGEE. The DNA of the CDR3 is TGTGCCAGCAGCGTAGAACCTAGCGGTTACAATGAGCAGTTCTTC. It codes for CASSVEPSGYNEQFF.

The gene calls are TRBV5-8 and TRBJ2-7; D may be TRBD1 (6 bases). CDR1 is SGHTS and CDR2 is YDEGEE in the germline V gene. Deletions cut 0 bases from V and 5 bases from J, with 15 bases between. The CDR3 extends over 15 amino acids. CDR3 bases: TGTGCCAGCAGCTTGGGATCAGGGGTCCGAGACGAGCAGTACTTC. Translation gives CASSLGSGVRDEQYF.

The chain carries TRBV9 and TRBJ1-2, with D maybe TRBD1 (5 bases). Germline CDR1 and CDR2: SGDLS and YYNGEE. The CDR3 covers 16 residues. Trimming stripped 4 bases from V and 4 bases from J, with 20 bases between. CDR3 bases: TGTGCCAGCAGCCCAGCAGGACAAGGGTCCGTCTATGGCTACACCTTC. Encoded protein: CASSPAGQGSVYGYTF.

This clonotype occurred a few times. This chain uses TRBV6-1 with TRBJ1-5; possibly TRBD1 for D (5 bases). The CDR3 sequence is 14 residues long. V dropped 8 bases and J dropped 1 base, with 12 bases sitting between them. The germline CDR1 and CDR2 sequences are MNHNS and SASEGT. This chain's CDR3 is CASRGGWSNQPQHF. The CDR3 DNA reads TGTGCCAGCCGCGGGGGTTGGAGCAATCAGCCCCAGCATTTT.

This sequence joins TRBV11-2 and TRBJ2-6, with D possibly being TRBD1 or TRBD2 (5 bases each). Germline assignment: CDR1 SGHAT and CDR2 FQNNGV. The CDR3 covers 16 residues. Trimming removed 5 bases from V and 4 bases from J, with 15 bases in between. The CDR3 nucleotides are TGTGCCAGCAGCCACGGGGACCGTCTCGGGGCCAACGTCCTGACTTTC. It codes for CASSHGDRLGANVLTF.

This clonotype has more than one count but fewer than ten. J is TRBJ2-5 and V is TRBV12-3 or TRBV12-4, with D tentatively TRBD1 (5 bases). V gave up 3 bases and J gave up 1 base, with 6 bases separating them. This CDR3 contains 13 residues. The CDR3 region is CASSFRVQETQYF. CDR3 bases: TGTGCCAGCAGTTTCAGGGTCCAAGAGACCCAGTACTTC.

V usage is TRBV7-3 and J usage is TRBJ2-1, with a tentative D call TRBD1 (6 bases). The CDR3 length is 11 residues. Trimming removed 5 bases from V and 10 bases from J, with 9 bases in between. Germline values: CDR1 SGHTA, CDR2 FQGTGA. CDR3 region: CASSVTGEQFF. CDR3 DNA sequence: TGTGCCAGCAGCGTTACAGGGGAGCAGTTCTTC.

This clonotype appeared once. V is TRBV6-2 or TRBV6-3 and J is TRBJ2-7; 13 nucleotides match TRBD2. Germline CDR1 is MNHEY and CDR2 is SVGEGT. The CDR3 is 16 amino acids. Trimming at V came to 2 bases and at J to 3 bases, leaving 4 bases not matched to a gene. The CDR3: CASSYRTSGSDYEQYF. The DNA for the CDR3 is TGTGCCAGCAGTTACAGGACTAGCGGGAGTGACTACGAGCAGTACTTC.

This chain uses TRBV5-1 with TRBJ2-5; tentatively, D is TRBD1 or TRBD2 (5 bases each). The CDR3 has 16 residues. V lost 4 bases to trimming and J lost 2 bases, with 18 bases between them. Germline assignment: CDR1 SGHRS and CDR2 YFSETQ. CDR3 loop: CASSLTGNQGQETQYF. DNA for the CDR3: TGCGCCAGCAGCCTAACGGGGAATCAGGGACAAGAGACCCAGTACTTC.

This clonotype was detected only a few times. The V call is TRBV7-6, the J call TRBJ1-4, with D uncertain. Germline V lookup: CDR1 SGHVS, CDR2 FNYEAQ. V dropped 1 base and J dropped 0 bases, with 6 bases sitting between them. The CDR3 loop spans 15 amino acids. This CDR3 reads CASSLGRATNEKLFF. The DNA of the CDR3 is TGTGCCAGCAGCTTAGGGCGTGCAACTAATGAAAAACTGTTTTTT.

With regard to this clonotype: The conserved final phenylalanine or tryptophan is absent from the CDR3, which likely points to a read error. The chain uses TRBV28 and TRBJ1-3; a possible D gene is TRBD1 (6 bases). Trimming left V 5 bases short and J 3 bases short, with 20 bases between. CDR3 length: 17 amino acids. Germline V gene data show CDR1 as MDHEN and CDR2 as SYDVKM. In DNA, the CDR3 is TGTGCCAGCAGTGCCGGGGGCAGGGGAGGATTTGGAAACACCATATATCTT. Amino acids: CASSAGGRGGFGNTIYL.

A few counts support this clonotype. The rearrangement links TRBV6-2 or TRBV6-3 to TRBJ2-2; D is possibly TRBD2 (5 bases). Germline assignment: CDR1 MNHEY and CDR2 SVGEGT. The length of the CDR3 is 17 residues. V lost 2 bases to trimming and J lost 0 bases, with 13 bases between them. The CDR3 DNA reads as TGTGCCAGCAGTTACCCGGTACTAGGCGCGAACACCGGGGAGCTGTTTTTT. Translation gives CASSYPVLGANTGELFF.

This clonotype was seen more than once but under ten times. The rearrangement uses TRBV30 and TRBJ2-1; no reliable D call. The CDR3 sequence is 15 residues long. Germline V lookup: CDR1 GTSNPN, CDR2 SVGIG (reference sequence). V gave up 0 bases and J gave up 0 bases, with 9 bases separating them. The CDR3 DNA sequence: TGTGCCTGGAGTGTTGATTCAAGCTCCTACAATGAGCAGTTCTTC. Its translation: CAWSVDSSSYNEQFF.

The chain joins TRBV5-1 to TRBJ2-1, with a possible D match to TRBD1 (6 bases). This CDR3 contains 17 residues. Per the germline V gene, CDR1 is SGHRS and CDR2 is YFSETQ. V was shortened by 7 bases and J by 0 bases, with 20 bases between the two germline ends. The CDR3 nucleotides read TGCGCCAGCGGCAAGACAGGTCGGATTGGCTCCTACAATGAGCAGTTCTTC. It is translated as CASGKTGRIGSYNEQFF.

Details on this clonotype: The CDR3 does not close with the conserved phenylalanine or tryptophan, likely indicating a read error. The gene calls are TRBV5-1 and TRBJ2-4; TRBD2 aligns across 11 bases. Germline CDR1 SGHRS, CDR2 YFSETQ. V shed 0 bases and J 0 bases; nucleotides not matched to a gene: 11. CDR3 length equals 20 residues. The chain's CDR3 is CASSLGPGLADRLAKNIQYL. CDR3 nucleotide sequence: TGCGCCAGCAGCTTGGGACCGGGACTAGCGGATAGACTAGCCAAAAACATTCAGTACCTC.

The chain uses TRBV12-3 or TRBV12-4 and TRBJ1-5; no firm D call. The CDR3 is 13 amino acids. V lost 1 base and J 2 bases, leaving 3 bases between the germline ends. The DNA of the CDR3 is TGTGCCAGCAGTTTAGTACGCAATCAGCCCCAGCATTTT. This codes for CASSLVRNQPQHF.

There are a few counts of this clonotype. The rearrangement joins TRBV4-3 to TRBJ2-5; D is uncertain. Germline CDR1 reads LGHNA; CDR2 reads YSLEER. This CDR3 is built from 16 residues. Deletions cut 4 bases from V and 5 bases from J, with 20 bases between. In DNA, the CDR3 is TGCGCCAGCAGCCCGCGATATAGAGGTGGCTCGGAGACCCAGTACTTC. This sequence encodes CASSPRYRGGSETQYF.

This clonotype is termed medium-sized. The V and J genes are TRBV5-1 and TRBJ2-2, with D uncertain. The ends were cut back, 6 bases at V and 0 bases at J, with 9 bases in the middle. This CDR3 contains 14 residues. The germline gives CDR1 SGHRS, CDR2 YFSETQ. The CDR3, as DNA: TGCGCCAGCACCCCCGCTCCGAACACCGGGGAGCTGTTTTTT. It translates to CASTPAPNTGELFF.

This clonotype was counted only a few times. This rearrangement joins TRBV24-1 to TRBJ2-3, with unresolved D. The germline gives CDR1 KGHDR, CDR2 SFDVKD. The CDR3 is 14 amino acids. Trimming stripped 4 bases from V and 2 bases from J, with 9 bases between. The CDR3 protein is CATSEQINTDTQYF. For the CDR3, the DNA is TGTGCCACCAGTGAGCAGATCAACACAGATACGCAGTATTTT.

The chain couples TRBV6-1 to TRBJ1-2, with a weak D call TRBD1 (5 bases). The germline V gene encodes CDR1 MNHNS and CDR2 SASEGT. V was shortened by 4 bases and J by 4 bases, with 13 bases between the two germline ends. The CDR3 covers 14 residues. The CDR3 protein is CASSGRDGTYGYTF. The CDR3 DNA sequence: TGTGCCAGCAGTGGCAGGGACGGAACCTATGGCTACACCTTC.